The 19 T cell receptor beta chains presented below share a single source sample, sequenced in a study of blood T cell repertoires in COVID-19. Method: immunoSEQ multiplex PCR; TCRdb's copy keeps in-frame clones and lacks some. The table records over 200,000 clones, about 90% of them present only once. Source material: peripheral blood. These receptors were obtained from a man aged 25-45 years with COVID-19, enrolled during active disease.

The CDR3 here is CAISDPGTGANTGELFF. CDR3 coding DNA: TGTGCCATCAGTGATCCAGGGACAGGCGCGAACACCGGGGAGCTGTTTTTT. This rearrangement joins TRBV10-3 to TRBJ2-2, with TRBD1 matching 8 bases. J lost 0 bases, V lost 3 bases, and 6 bases had no gene match. This CDR3 has 17 amino acids. Germline-derived CDR1 and CDR2 are ENHRY and SYGVKD.

The rearrangement links TRBV3-1 (or the pseudogene TRBV3-2) to TRBJ1-5; 11 bases match TRBD1. Trimming removed 4 bases from V and 9 bases from J; junction bases left unmatched: 5. Germline CDR1 is LGHDT and CDR2 is YNNKEL (reference sequence). The CDR3 consists of 14 residues. The DNA of the CDR3 is TGTGCCAGCAGCCGCGGACAGGGGGCTTCGCCCCAGCATTTT. Protein sequence: CASSRGQGASPQHF.

This chain joins TRBV27 and TRBJ2-7; TRBD2 matches 10 bases. Germline V gene sequence: CDR1 MNHEY, CDR2 SMNVEV (reference sequence). The CDR3 covers 14 residues. V lost 2 bases to trimming and J lost 3 bases; unmatched junction nucleotides: 1. The CDR3 sequence is CASSLIAGGYEQYF. The DNA for the CDR3 is TGTGCCAGCAGTTTAATAGCGGGAGGCTACGAGCAGTACTTC.

The CDR3 sequence is CASSIQYEQFF. The CDR3 DNA follows: TGTGCCAGTAGTATTCAGTATGAGCAGTTCTTC. The V and J genes are TRBV19 and TRBJ2-1; D is undetermined. The CDR3 totals 11 residues. Germline CDR1 is LNHDA and CDR2 is SQIVND (reference sequence). V was trimmed by 3 bases and J by 8 bases, leaving 5 bases between them.

In regard to this clone: The same CDR3 also results from other DNA sequences found in this sample. The chain carries TRBV27 and TRBJ1-5, with a weak D call TRBD1 (5 bases). Germline CDR1 MNHEY, CDR2 SMNVEV (reference sequence). This CDR3 has 14 amino acids. Trimming removed 2 bases at V and 0 bases at J, with 5 bases between. This CDR3 is CASSLQGSNQPQHF. The CDR3 region has the DNA TGTGCCAGCAGTTTACAGGGTAGCAATCAGCCCCAGCATTTT.

This chain uses TRBV5-1 with TRBJ1-2; D remains ambiguous. The CDR3 has 15 residues. Germline assignment: CDR1 SGHRS and CDR2 YFSETQ. The V end lost 3 bases, the J end lost 1 base, and 13 bases lay between the germline ends. CDR3 sequence: CASSSDSGINYGYTF. In DNA form, the CDR3 reads TGCGCCAGCAGCTCGGATTCGGGTATTAACTATGGCTACACCTTC. Variable domain in full (rest from reference TRBV5-1 and TRBJ1-2): KAGVTQTPRYLIKTRGQQVTLSCSPISGHRSVSWYQQTPGQGLQFLFEYFSETQRNKGNFPGRFSGRQFSNSRSEMNVSTLELGDSALYLCASSSDSGINYGYTFGSGTRLTVV.

The rearrangement links TRBV3-1 (or the pseudogene TRBV3-2) to TRBJ2-1; 10 bases are shared with TRBD2. V was pared by 0 bases and J by 4 bases, with 12 bases of the junction left unmatched. CDR3 size: 19 residues. CDR1 is LGHDT and CDR2 is YNNKEL in the germline V gene (reference sequence). CDR3 protein: CASSQDPQLAGRFYNEQFF. As DNA, the CDR3 is TGTGCCAGCAGCCAAGACCCGCAACTAGCGGGGAGATTTTACAATGAGCAGTTCTTC.

The chain employs TRBV18 and TRBJ1-2, with D perhaps matching TRBD1 (5 bases). Trimming took 2 bases from V and 1 from J, leaving 11 bases between them. CDR1 is KGHSH and CDR2 is LQKENI in the germline V gene. The CDR3 covers 15 residues. This chain's CDR3 is CASSPESTVNYGYTF. The CDR3 region has the DNA TGTGCCAGCTCACCAGAATCGACAGTTAACTATGGCTACACCTTC.

This rearrangement joins TRBV6-5 to TRBJ2-3, with 7 positions matching TRBD2. Germline lookup yields CDR1 MNHEY and CDR2 SVGAGI. V shed 6 bases and J 4 bases; nucleotides not matched to a gene: 10. The length of the CDR3 is 15 residues. The CDR3 spells CASSRGVGSPDTQYF. The DNA for the CDR3 is TGTGCCAGCAGCCGGGGGGTCGGGAGCCCAGATACGCAGTATTTT.

This clone was found once. CDR3 loop: CASSLIETGALTGELFF. CDR3 coding DNA: TGCGCCAGCAGCTTGATTGAAACAGGGGCCCTCACCGGGGAGCTGTTTTTT. The chain has TRBV5-1 and TRBJ2-2; 7 nucleotides line up with TRBD1. Germline CDR1 reads SGHRS; CDR2 reads YFSETQ. The CDR3 has 17 residues. J lost 4 bases, V lost 1 base, and 10 bases had no gene match.

The chain carries TRBV19 and TRBJ1-2, with 9 bases matching TRBD1. The CDR3 totals 14 residues. The germline V gene has CDR1 LNHDA and CDR2 SQIVND (reference sequence). J gave up 5 bases and V 6 bases, and 7 bases lay outside the gene matches. The CDR3 DNA reads TGTGCCAGTAGGAGACAGGGGGGAAATTATGGCTACACCTTC. It encodes CASRRQGGNYGYTF.

The rearrangement uses TRBV7-9 and TRBJ2-1; TRBD1 matches at 9 bases. V gave up 8 bases and J gave up 7 bases; unmatched junction bases: 15. The germline V gene has CDR1 SEHNR and CDR2 FQNEAQ (reference sequence). This CDR3 region has 16 residues. This chain's CDR3 is CASRSRTGEYGNEQFF. The DNA for the CDR3 is TGTGCCAGCCGTAGCCGGACAGGGGAATATGGAAATGAGCAGTTCTTC.

This clone was detected once. V and J are TRBV5-1 and TRBJ2-5; TRBD2 agrees at 13 bases. With V trimmed by 5 bases and J by 0 bases, 4 bases remained unmatched. Germline CDR1 and CDR2: SGHRS and YFSETQ. The CDR3 sequence is 16 residues long. The CDR3 DNA follows: TGCGCCAGCAGTCTGGGGACTAGCGGGAACCAAGAGACCCAGTACTTC. Residues: CASSLGTSGNQETQYF.

This chain connects TRBV19 to TRBJ2-1; 11 bases agree with TRBD2. The CDR3 extends over 16 amino acids. Losses at the gene ends were 5 bases for V and 1 base for J; bases not matched to a gene: 4. Looked up from germline, CDR1 is LNHDA and CDR2 is SQIVND (reference sequence). The CDR3 is CASSPPSGRSYNEQFF. CDR3 DNA sequence: TGTGCCAGTAGTCCTCCTAGCGGGAGGTCCTACAATGAGCAGTTCTTC.

This rearrangement joins TRBV9 to TRBJ2-2; D might be TRBD2 (6 bases). This CDR3 contains 18 residues. Germline V gene data show CDR1 as SGDLS and CDR2 as YYNGEE. V lost 0 bases to trimming and J lost 1 base, with 16 bases between them. In DNA form, the CDR3 reads TGTGCCAGCAGCGTAGGATGGGGGGAGCTATTGAACACCGGGGAGCTGTTTTTT. It encodes CASSVGWGELLNTGELFF.

The chain carries TRBV28 and TRBJ1-5, with 8 positions matching TRBD1. The CDR3 loop spans 19 amino acids. CDR1 MDHEN and CDR2 SYDVKM come from the germline V gene. V lost 7 bases, J lost 3 bases, and 20 bases stayed unmatched. This chain's CDR3 is CASTLRKGQGPVTNQPQHF. The CDR3 coding sequence is TGTGCCAGCACCCTAAGGAAAGGACAGGGCCCTGTGACCAATCAGCCCCAGCATTTT.

In DNA form, the CDR3 reads TGTGCCAGCAGTCCAGGGAGACAGGGGGCTCATGGCTATGGCTACACCTTC. Translating it yields CASSPGRQGAHGYGYTF. The V gene is TRBV28, the J gene TRBJ1-2, with TRBD1 matching over 10 bases. V shed 5 bases and J 4 bases; nucleotides not matched to a gene: 13. This CDR3 is built from 17 residues. Germline V CDR1 and CDR2: MDHEN, SYDVKM.

V is TRBV15 and J is TRBJ1-4; 11 bases are a match to TRBD1. Looked up from germline, CDR1 is LNHNV and CDR2 is YYDKDF (reference sequence). This CDR3 region has 18 residues. Trimming cost V 0 bases and J 8 bases; bases outside gene matches: 11. The CDR3 region is CATSRDRGTGGGYEKLFF. Written as DNA, the CDR3 is TGTGCCACCAGCAGAGACAGGGGGACAGGGGGAGGATACGAAAAACTGTTTTTT.

The J gene is TRBJ1-1, the V gene TRBV13; maybe TRBD1 (5 bases). CDR1 PRHDT and CDR2 FYEKMQ come from the germline V gene (reference sequence). Trimming cost V 3 bases and J 1 base, with 6 bases left between them. The CDR3 contains 13 residues. CDR3 DNA: TGTGCCAGCAGCTTTACAGGGAACACTGAAGCTTTCTTT. It specifies CASSFTGNTEAFF.